The 27 T cell receptor beta chains below come from one sample, sequenced in a study of metastatic and nonmetastatic thyroid tumors. Patients underwent thyroid surgery, and none had received any treatment before it. Via MiXCR, TCRdb re-called the PCR reads. The table shows approximately 35,000 clones, with 35% to 45% occurring only once. What was sequenced was tumor tissue. The receptors originated from a female donor with papillary thyroid cancer or a benign thyroid nodule (not recorded which). Some clones in this sample may be carry-over from other donors' samples.

This clone appeared a few times. Other DNA sequences within the sample encode an identical CDR3. V usage is TRBV27 and J usage is TRBJ2-7; 7 bases align to TRBD1. This CDR3 contains 15 residues. V dropped 4 bases and J dropped 3; count of bases not matched to a gene: 9. The germline V gene has CDR1 MNHEY and CDR2 SMNVEV (reference sequence). The CDR3 spells CASSSRQGAYYEQYF. DNA of the CDR3: TGTGCCAGCAGTTCCCGACAGGGCGCGTACTACGAGCAGTACTTC.

This clone was detected only a few times. V usage is TRBV6-2 or TRBV6-3 and J usage is TRBJ1-2; D unclear. The CDR3 is 14 residues long. Trimming pared 5 bases from V and 4 bases from J, leaving 14 bases between. Germline V CDR1 and CDR2: MNHEY, SVGEGT. The CDR3 loop is CASSTRSNLYGYTF. The CDR3 bases are TGTGCCAGCAGTACGCGCAGTAACCTCTATGGCTACACCTTC.

This chain joins TRBV5-1 and TRBJ2-5; 8 bases map to TRBD1. Germline loops: CDR1 SGHRS, CDR2 YFSETQ. The CDR3 extends over 14 amino acids. V shed 4 bases, J shed 5 bases, and the junction held 7 bases outside the gene matches. The CDR3 reads CASSETGGWETQYF. CDR3 nucleotide sequence: TGCGCCAGCAGCGAAACAGGGGGTTGGGAGACCCAGTACTTC.

This clone was counted a few times. This chain joins TRBV28 and TRBJ1-2, with D tentatively TRBD1 (6 bases). Germline V gene data show CDR1 as MDHEN and CDR2 as SYDVKM. V lost 7 bases and J 1 base, leaving 16 bases between the germline ends. This CDR3 is 15 amino acids long. CDR3 in amino acids: CASNLRTALNYGYTF. DNA of the CDR3: TGTGCCAGCAATCTAAGGACAGCCCTTAACTATGGCTACACCTTC.

The V gene is TRBV6-2 or TRBV6-3, the J gene TRBJ1-1, with 7 bases aligning to TRBD1. The CDR3 spans 14 residues. CDR1 is MNHEY, CDR2 SVGEGT, per germline. V was pared by 7 bases and J by 4 bases, with 9 bases of the junction left unmatched. This CDR3 is CASTTGIVGTEAFF. CDR3 in DNA: TGTGCCAGCACGACAGGGATCGTAGGCACTGAAGCTTTCTTT.

The gene calls are TRBV3-1 and TRBJ2-3; D is unresolved. Trimming shortened V by 4 bases and J by 4 bases, and 12 bases separated the two germline ends. Germline V gene data show CDR1 as LGHDT and CDR2 as YNNKEL (reference sequence). The CDR3 covers 14 residues. Written as DNA, the CDR3 is TGTGCCAGCAGCCGCGGAAGTGGGGCAGATACGCAGTATTTT. This encodes CASSRGSGADTQYF.

The rearrangement links TRBV5-5 to TRBJ1-5, with unresolved D. The CDR3 is made up of 13 amino acids. Germline CDR1 and CDR2: SGHKS and YYEKEE (reference sequence). V was pared by 2 bases and J by 0 bases, with 3 bases between. CDR3 in amino acids: CASSLYSNQPQHF. The CDR3 DNA reads TGTGCCAGCAGCTTATATAGCAATCAGCCCCAGCATTTT.

The gene calls are TRBV6-1 and TRBJ1-2; no reliable D call. The CDR3 sequence is 12 residues long. Per the germline V gene, CDR1 is MNHNS and CDR2 is SASEGT. The V end lost 6 bases, the J end lost 2 bases, and 7 bases lay between the germline ends. The CDR3 DNA reads as TGTGCCAGCAGCCGGCAGAACTATGGCTACACCTTC. The encoded protein is CASSRQNYGYTF.

This chain connects TRBV7-3 to TRBJ2-3; D perhaps matches TRBD2 (6 bases). CDR1 is SGHTA, CDR2 FQGTGA, per germline. The CDR3 is 18 residues long. Trimming stripped 2 bases from V and 0 bases from J, with 18 bases between. The CDR3 nucleotides read TGTGCCAGCAGCTTACGTCCGGGGACTCTTTATAGCACAGATACGCAGTATTTT. Translated, it gives CASSLRPGTLYSTDTQYF.

The sample holds a few counts of this clone. This chain uses TRBV6-1 with TRBJ2-7; no firm D call. This CDR3 contains 14 residues. Germline V gene sequence: CDR1 MNHNS, CDR2 SASEGT. V was clipped by 7 bases and J by 11 bases, with 24 bases between them. As DNA, the CDR3 is TGTGCCAGCACCCGCACTGACGGATCTCAGTGGGAGTACTTC. Its protein product is CASTRTDGSQWEYF.

The rearrangement joins TRBV12-3 or TRBV12-4 to TRBJ2-3; 7 bases align to TRBD1. The CDR3 spans 13 residues. V shed 6 bases, J shed 6 bases, and the junction held 6 bases outside the gene matches. The CDR3 reads CASRLQGSDTQYF. The CDR3 nucleotides read TGTGCCAGCAGGCTACAGGGGAGCGATACGCAGTATTTT.

This chain links TRBV28 with TRBJ1-2; 7 nucleotides align to TRBD1. With 5 bases clipped from V and 6 bases from J, the junction kept 6 bases outside the gene matches. Germline CDR1 is MDHEN and CDR2 is SYDVKM. The CDR3 spans 13 residues. The CDR3 region is CASSGYRGHGYTF. The DNA of the CDR3 is TGTGCCAGCAGTGGTTACAGGGGACATGGCTACACCTTC.

This clone was observed at least ten times. This chain connects TRBV6-2 or TRBV6-3 to TRBJ2-7; no definite D call. CDR1 is MNHEY and CDR2 is SVGEGT in the germline V gene. Trimming removed 2 bases from V and 2 bases from J, with 1 base in between. The CDR3 totals 11 residues. This chain's CDR3 is CASSYAYEQYF. DNA of the CDR3: TGTGCCAGCAGTTACGCCTACGAGCAGTACTTC.

In its sample, this clone was seen many times. The CDR3 nucleotides are TGTGCCAGCAGCTTAGGGGGGACAGGGGGGAATTCACCCCTCCACTTT. Residues: CASSLGGTGGNSPLHF. This rearrangement joins TRBV7-9 to TRBJ1-6; 11 bases line up with TRBD1. The germline CDR1 and CDR2 sequences are SEHNR and FQNEAQ (reference sequence). The CDR3 runs to 16 residues. V was pared by 1 base and J by 7 bases, with 3 bases of the junction left unmatched.

This chain connects TRBV27 to TRBJ2-1, with 7 bases fitting TRBD2. This CDR3 spans 13 amino acids. V lost 4 bases to trimming and J lost 12 bases; unmatched junction nucleotides: 9. The V gene's germline CDR1 is MNHEY and CDR2 SMNVEV (reference sequence). The CDR3 DNA reads as TGTGCCAGCAGTTGGGTCTCGCGGGAGAGGCAGTTCTTC. It encodes CASSWVSRERQFF.

This rearrangement joins TRBV5-1 to TRBJ1-4; D remains unclear. Germline assignment: CDR1 SGHRS and CDR2 YFSETQ. There are 13 residues in the CDR3. V was shortened by 1 base and J by 12 bases, with 13 bases between the two germline ends. CDR3 DNA sequence: TGCGCCAGCAGCTTGTACGTCGGCCAACAACTGTTTTTT. It specifies CASSLYVGQQLFF.

This clone has a count of ten or more. The chain has TRBV12-3 or TRBV12-4 and TRBJ1-1; no reliable D call. The CDR3 is 11 amino acids. With 3 bases removed from V and 5 bases from J, the gap between germline ends came to 4 bases. The CDR3 region is CASSFGTEAFF. CDR3 DNA sequence: TGTGCCAGCAGTTTTGGGACTGAAGCTTTCTTT.

The chain is built from TRBV27 and TRBJ1-1; D not certain. Germline assignment: CDR1 MNHEY and CDR2 SMNVEV (reference sequence). There are 13 residues in the CDR3. V was pared by 1 base and J by 1 base, with 4 bases between. The CDR3 region is CASSLLGNTEAFF. The CDR3 DNA reads as TGTGCCAGCAGTTTATTAGGGAACACTGAAGCTTTCTTT.

V gene TRBV5-1 combines with J gene TRBJ2-3, with D possibly being TRBD2 (6 bases). The V gene lost 0 bases and the J gene lost 6 bases, with 11 bases spanning the gap. Looked up from germline, CDR1 is SGHRS and CDR2 is YFSETQ. CDR3 size: 14 residues. Written as DNA, the CDR3 is TGCGCCAGCAGCTTGGCCCTTAGCGGCGATACGCAGTATTTT. Protein: CASSLALSGDTQYF.

The rearrangement links TRBV6-5 to TRBJ2-5; no clear D. The CDR3 sequence is 13 residues long. Per the germline V gene, CDR1 is MNHEY and CDR2 is SVGAGI. V was shortened by 4 bases and J by 5 bases, with 11 bases between the two germline ends. For the CDR3, the DNA is TGTGCCAGCAGTTCCCCCCCCTCCGAGACCCAGTACTTC. It specifies CASSSPPSETQYF.

This clone has more than one count but fewer than ten. The gene calls are TRBV27 and TRBJ1-2; the D is unclear. Trimming took 2 bases from V and 2 from J, leaving 6 bases between them. The CDR3 has 13 residues. Germline CDR1 and CDR2: MNHEY and SMNVEV (reference sequence). The CDR3 loop is CASSLGENYGYTF. In DNA, the CDR3 is TGTGCCAGCAGTTTAGGGGAAAACTATGGCTACACCTTC.

The V gene is TRBV11-3, the J gene TRBJ2-2; 11 nucleotides match TRBD2. CDR3 length: 15 residues. The V and J ends lost 5 bases and 11 bases, in that order; junction bases with no gene match: 10. Looked up from germline, CDR1 is SGHNT and CDR2 is YENEEA. CDR3 in DNA: TGTGCCAGCAGCGCCGAGCCCCTAGCGGGAGGAGAGCTGTTTTTT. It translates to CASSAEPLAGGELFF.

The chain joins TRBV12-3 or TRBV12-4 to TRBJ2-1; a weak D match, TRBD2 (6 bases). The V and J ends lost 0 bases and 5 bases respectively, with 8 bases between them. The CDR3 is 14 residues long. As DNA, the CDR3 is TGTGCCAGCAGTTTAGCAGGGAGGAACAATGAGCAGTTCTTC. Translated: CASSLAGRNNEQFF.

This clone was counted a few times. This chain connects TRBV12-3 or TRBV12-4 to TRBJ2-2, with 8 bases matching TRBD1. The V segment lost 5 bases and the J segment 5 bases; nucleotides outside the gene matches: 4. The length of the CDR3 is 14 residues. The CDR3 sequence is CASSPGGRTGELFF. The CDR3 nucleotides read TGTGCCAGCAGTCCAGGGGGCAGAACCGGGGAGCTGTTTTTT.

The chain carries TRBV6-1 and TRBJ2-7; 9 nucleotides agree with TRBD1. CDR3 length equals 13 residues. V was pared by 6 bases and J by 1 base, with 1 base of the junction left unmatched. Germline V CDR1 and CDR2: MNHNS, SASEGT. CDR3 in amino acids: CASRGTGSYEQYF. CDR3 nucleotide sequence: TGTGCCAGCAGAGGGACAGGGTCCTACGAGCAGTACTTC.

V usage is TRBV20-1 and J usage is TRBJ2-1; TRBD1 agrees at 9 bases. Per germline, CDR1 DFQATT and CDR2 SNEGSKA (reference sequence). With 0 bases clipped from V and 4 bases from J, the junction kept 4 bases outside the gene matches. CDR3 length: 15 amino acids. In nucleotides, the CDR3 is TGCAGTGCTAGAGATGACAGGGGGGCATACAATGAGCAGTTCTTC. Translated: CSARDDRGAYNEQFF.

The rearrangement joins TRBV20-1 to TRBJ2-7; D call uncertain. V lost 0 bases, J lost 2 bases, and 11 bases lay in between. CDR1 DFQATT and CDR2 SNEGSKA come from the germline V gene (reference sequence). CDR3 length: 14 amino acids. Here the CDR3 DNA reads TGCAGTGCTAGAGATGGTACAGCCACCTACGAGCAGTACTTC. It specifies CSARDGTATYEQYF.